This T cell receptor beta chain was sequenced during a study of T-cell memory formation after mild COVID-19. General study findings and limits: Clones which contracted sat mainly in CM and EM if CD4+, and in EMRA if CD8+.

Regarding this clonotype: Antigen: not known.

TCRdb independently ran MiXCR on the 5' RACE reads; one entry per CDR3 protein. The table records under 350,000 distinct CDR3 sequences, roughly 17% of them present only once. Germline loops: CDR1 LNHDA, CDR2 SQIVND (reference sequence). There are 15 residues in the CDR3. The V and J genes are TRBV19 and TRBJ1-2, with a tentative D call TRBD1 (6 bases). Sequenced material: PBMCs or a T cell subset sorted from them (not recorded which). The source of this sequence is a man between 18 and 35 years old who had mild COVID-19 (a few samples of this study predate the infection). Cell type and time point are not known. This CDR3 is CAVGRGTRGLYGYTF. The CDR3 nucleotides read TGTGCAGTAGGTCGTGGGACAAGGGGCCTCTATGGCTACACCTTC.